This T cell receptor beta chain is from a study of T cell repertoires in cytomegalovirus infection (dated by TCRdb to between 2019 and 2020). For context, the study as a whole: The peptide stimulations were aimed at well-studied HLA-B-restricted epitopes as well as recently identified HLA-C-restricted CMV epitopes, whose presentation resists viral immunomodulation. Donor HLA type was relevant to the analysis, because carriage of CMV infection together with the matching HLA type was indicated by public TCR beta signatures.

Broad study findings and their caveats: The ex vivo response was dominated by HLA-C-restricted CMV-specific TCR beta clonotypes, and the single most frequent clonotype in two of eight donors was supplied by these HLA-C-restricted clonotypes. Carriers of CMV infection plus the relevant HLA type were discriminated by the cumulative frequency of public TCR beta family members in the study cohort and in an independent roughly 320-donor cohort.

The sequencer listed for this sample is Illumina HiSeq 1500. TCRdb redid the processing of the public reads, applying fastp at Q25 and MiXCR, and retained in-frame beta chains. Rows with a matching CDR3 protein are joined into one entry that keeps the most common DNA and genes. The sample has fewer than 650,000 distinct CDR3 sequences on record, roughly 42% of them singletons. The top ten hold around 48% of the sample. V and J lose 2 bases and 4 bases, and a span of 8 bases separates them. The CDR3 measures 13 amino acids from cysteine to phenylalanine. Only CDR3 DNA remains: 39 bases, in frame from the first base. The germline V gene (reference sequence) sets CDR1 to LNHDA and CDR2 to SQIVND. The treatment or condition label for this specimen denotes: in vitro stimulation with specific CMV peptide epitopes to enrich CMV-specific T cells. As regards this clonotype: The antigen it recognizes is unknown. No much larger clone exists at a distance of one base, and base qualities are not known.

The chain is made from TRBV19 and TRBJ1-1; no confident D gene assignment can be made. This sample comprised cultured PBMCs, obtained from culture after CMV antigen stimulation. The receptor comes from a human donor in good health (CMV status not recorded). Some clones in this sample may be carry-over from other donors' samples. The CDR3 in this case is CASSITGFTEAFF. The DNA sequence follows: TGTGCCAGTAGTATAACCGGATTCACTGAAGCTTTCTTT. The full variable domain, completed from the reference TRBV19 and TRBJ1-1 proteins outside the CDR3, reads DGGITQSPKYLFRKEGQNVTLSCEQNLNHDAMYWYRQDPGQGLRLIYYSQIVNDFQKGDIAEGYSVSREKKESFPLTVTSAQKNPTAFYLCASSITGFTEAFFGQGTRLTVV.